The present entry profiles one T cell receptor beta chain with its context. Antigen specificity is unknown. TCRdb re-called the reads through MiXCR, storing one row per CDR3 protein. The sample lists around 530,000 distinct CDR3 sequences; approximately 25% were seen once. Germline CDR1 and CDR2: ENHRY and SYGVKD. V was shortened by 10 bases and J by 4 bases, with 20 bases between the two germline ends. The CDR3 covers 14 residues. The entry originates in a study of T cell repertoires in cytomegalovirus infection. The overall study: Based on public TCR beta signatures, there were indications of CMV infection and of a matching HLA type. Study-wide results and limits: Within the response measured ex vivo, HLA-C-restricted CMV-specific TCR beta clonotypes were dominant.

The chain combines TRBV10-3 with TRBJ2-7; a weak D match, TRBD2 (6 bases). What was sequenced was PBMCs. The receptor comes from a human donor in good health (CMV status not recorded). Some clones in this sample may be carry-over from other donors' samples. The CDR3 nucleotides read TGTGCCACTATAACCGGGACTGGTTCATACGAGCAGTACTTC. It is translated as CATITGTGSYEQYF.